These 26 T cell receptor beta chains share one sample of origin, sequenced in a study of shared clonotypes between healthy human individuals. Selected positively for CCR7 and CD45RO-negative, naive CD8 cells excluded terminally differentiated effector memory CD45RA+ cells. This table comes from immunoSEQ multiplex PCR, and its TCRdb copy is limited to in-frame clones, with some not included. The sample has about 2 million clones, approximately 95% seen once; the top ten hold around 1.2%. The specimen was naive CD8+ T cells sorted from blood. The receptors here all came from a man aged 18 to 29 in good health.

This sequence joins TRBV15 and TRBJ2-7; D may be TRBD2 (5 bases). Trimming took off 5 bases at V and 0 bases at J, with 17 bases between the two ends. This CDR3 is built from 16 residues. Looked up from germline, CDR1 is LNHNV and CDR2 is YYDKDF (reference sequence). Here the CDR3 reads CATSDRGSRPSYEQYF. The CDR3 DNA reads as TGTGCCACCAGCGACCGGGGTTCCCGGCCCTCCTACGAGCAGTACTTC.

A word on this clone: Other DNA sequences in this sample translate to the same CDR3. V gene TRBV9 combines with J gene TRBJ2-7; a weak D match, TRBD1 (6 bases). The CDR3 loop spans 13 amino acids. V lost 4 bases and J 0 bases, leaving 8 bases between the germline ends. Germline lookup yields CDR1 SGDLS and CDR2 YYNGEE. CDR3 in DNA: TGTGCCAGCAGCCCAGGGGCCTCCTACGAGCAGTACTTC. It encodes CASSPGASYEQYF.

This rearrangement joins TRBV29-1 to TRBJ1-1; TRBD1 might be the D (6 bases). There are 13 residues in the CDR3. Germline assignment: CDR1 SQVTM and CDR2 ANQGSEA. With 3 bases removed from V and 8 bases from J, the gap between germline ends came to 16 bases. The CDR3, as DNA: TGCAGCGTTGATCCCCCAGGGGAAGTCGAAGCTTTCTTT. Translated: CSVDPPGEVEAFF. The entire variable domain, with the rest obtained from reference TRBV29-1 and TRBJ1-1, is as follows: SAVISQKPSRDICQRGTSLTIQCQVDSQVTMMFWYRQQPGQSLTLIATANQGSEATYESGFVIDKFPISRPNLTFSTLTVSNMSPEDSSIYLCSVDPPGEVEAFFGQGTRLTVV.

Concerning this clone itself: Other DNA sequences in the sample encode the same CDR3. The chain employs TRBV27 and TRBJ2-1, with D possibly matching TRBD1 (5 bases). Germline CDR1 is MNHEY and CDR2 is SMNVEV (reference sequence). The germline V and J ends were trimmed by 4 bases and 7 bases, with 5 bases remaining between them. The CDR3 is 11 residues long. The CDR3 nucleotides read TGTGCCAGCAGTTCAGGGAATGAGCAGTTCTTC. This gives the protein CASSSGNEQFF.

J is TRBJ2-5 and V is TRBV5-1; D is perhaps TRBD1 (5 bases). With 8 bases removed from V and 7 bases from J, the gap between germline ends came to 18 bases. Germline-derived CDR1 and CDR2 are SGHRS and YFSETQ. The CDR3 runs to 13 residues. The CDR3 region is CASQTDGQGTQYF. The DNA for the CDR3 is TGCGCCAGTCAAACGGACGGTCAGGGGACCCAGTACTTC.

V is TRBV6-1 and J is TRBJ2-7, with 9 bases identical to TRBD1. The CDR3 covers 14 residues. The J segment lost 5 bases and the V segment lost 3 bases, leaving 5 bases of the junction unmatched. CDR1 MNHNS and CDR2 SASEGT come from the germline V gene. For the CDR3, the DNA is TGTGCCAGCAGTGAGGGGACAGGGATCCACGAGCAGTACTTC. Its protein is CASSEGTGIHEQYF.

Worth noting for this clone: The sample contains more than one DNA sequence encoding this CDR3. The chain carries TRBV19 and TRBJ2-7; D unclear. Trimming shortened V by 2 bases and J by 0 bases, and 8 bases separated the two germline ends. CDR1 is LNHDA, CDR2 SQIVND, per germline (reference sequence). The CDR3 contains 14 residues. CDR3 loop: CASSITSSSYEQYF. CDR3 DNA sequence: TGTGCCAGTAGTATAACCAGCAGCTCCTACGAGCAGTACTTC.

The chain uses TRBV7-9 and TRBJ2-2; TRBD2 matches 8 bases. Unmatched junction bases numbered 9, after V lost 2 bases and J lost 7 bases. There are 16 residues in the CDR3. The germline V gene has CDR1 SEHNR and CDR2 FQNEAQ (reference sequence). CDR3: CASSLISAGEFGELFF. CDR3 sequence (DNA): TGTGCCAGCAGCTTAATCTCAGCGGGAGAGTTCGGGGAGCTGTTTTTT. Based on the CDR3 plus reference TRBV7-9 and TRBJ2-2, the full variable domain is DTGVSQNPRHKITKRGQNVTFRCDPISEHNRLYWYRQTLGQGPEFLTYFQNEAQLEKSRLLSDRFSAERPKGSFSTLEIQRTEQGDSAMYLCASSLISAGEFGELFFGEGSRLTVL.

This clone has a single count. CDR3 bases: TGTGCCAGCAGCGACGGCCGGCACAGGGGGCTCGGCTACACCTTC. It codes for CASSDGRHRGLGYTF. This chain connects TRBV6-5 to TRBJ1-2; 9 bases match TRBD1. The V gene's germline CDR1 is MNHEY and CDR2 SVGAGI. With V trimmed by 6 bases and J by 8 bases, 13 bases remained unmatched. The CDR3 has 15 amino acids.

The J gene is TRBJ2-3, the V gene TRBV9; 8 nucleotides line up with TRBD1. CDR3 length equals 14 residues. Trimming at V came to 3 bases and at J to 2 bases, leaving 2 bases not matched to a gene. Germline values: CDR1 SGDLS, CDR2 YYNGEE. For the CDR3, the DNA is TGTGCCAGCAGCGCGGACAGGGCCACAGATACGCAGTATTTT. Amino acid sequence: CASSADRATDTQYF.

This clone was detected a few times. This specimen includes other DNA sequences encoding the same CDR3. The chain couples TRBV4-1 to TRBJ2-7; 8 bases agree with TRBD1. The CDR3 consists of 13 residues. The ends lost 4 bases at V and 2 bases at J; junction bases unmatched: 1. Germline V gene sequence: CDR1 MGHRA, CDR2 YSYEKL. CDR3 in DNA: TGCGCCAGCAGCCCGACAGGGGCCTACGAGCAGTACTTC. It translates to CASSPTGAYEQYF.

As concerns this clone: Distinct nucleotide sequences in the sample also encode this CDR3. The V and J genes are TRBV27 and TRBJ2-7, with 7 bases fitting TRBD1. Germline values: CDR1 MNHEY, CDR2 SMNVEV (reference sequence). The CDR3 is 14 amino acids. V was pared by 3 bases and J by 4 bases, with 6 bases of the junction left unmatched. The CDR3 DNA is TGTGCCAGCAGTTTCGGGACAGAACCTTACGAGCAGTACTTC. Protein sequence: CASSFGTEPYEQYF.

This chain uses TRBV28 with TRBJ2-4; weak D call: TRBD1 (5 bases). This CDR3 is built from 17 residues. CDR1 is MDHEN, CDR2 SYDVKM, per germline. Trimming shortened V by 7 bases and J by 6 bases, and 25 bases separated the two germline ends. CDR3 in amino acids: CASIAGKDGQRRNIQYF. The CDR3 DNA is TGTGCCAGCATCGCCGGAAAGGACGGACAACGTAGAAACATTCAGTACTTC.

This rearrangement joins TRBV5-4 to TRBJ1-2; no firm D call. Germline loops: CDR1 SGHNT, CDR2 YYREEE (reference sequence). Trimming took off 0 bases at V and 2 bases at J, with 11 bases between the two ends. CDR3 length equals 15 residues. CDR3 nucleotides: TGTGCCAGCAGCTTGGCCGACGACATCAACTATGGCTACACCTTC. It translates to CASSLADDINYGYTF.

The chain employs TRBV5-1 and TRBJ2-3, with D unclear. CDR3 size: 13 residues. Trimming took 0 bases from V and 6 from J, leaving 8 bases between them. Per germline, CDR1 SGHRS and CDR2 YFSETQ. In nucleotides, the CDR3 is TGCGCCAGCAGCTTGGGGCCGGGTGATACGCAGTATTTT. Residues: CASSLGPGDTQYF.

The chain is built from TRBV16 and TRBJ2-7, with D unresolved. The ends were cut back, 2 bases at V and 3 bases at J, with 8 bases in the middle. Germline V lookup: CDR1 KGHSY, CDR2 FQNENV. The CDR3 has 13 amino acids. As DNA, the CDR3 is TGTGCCAGCAGCCAAGGGGAAATCTACGAGCAGTACTTC. Amino acids: CASSQGEIYEQYF.

This clone occurred once. The chain has TRBV27 and TRBJ1-1, with D possibly TRBD1 on 5 matching bases. The length of the CDR3 is 15 residues. V was shortened by 8 bases and J by 4 bases, with 20 bases between the two germline ends. Germline V lookup: CDR1 MNHEY, CDR2 SMNVEV (reference sequence). CDR3 sequence (DNA): TGTGCCAGCTTCACAGGTCGGGATCTGGCCACTGAAGCTTTCTTT. This codes for CASFTGRDLATEAFF.

The chain carries TRBV4-1 and TRBJ2-5, with 8 bases matching TRBD2. This CDR3 is 16 amino acids long. With V trimmed by 4 bases and J by 4 bases, 11 bases remained unmatched. Germline loops: CDR1 MGHRA, CDR2 YSYEKL. CDR3 protein: CASSPAVVREGETQYF. CDR3 bases: TGCGCCAGCAGCCCGGCAGTGGTACGGGAGGGAGAGACCCAGTACTTC.

About this clone: This sample also contains other DNA sequences that code for the same CDR3. The rearrangement joins TRBV5-6 to TRBJ2-1; possibly TRBD2 for D (5 bases). CDR3 size: 15 residues. CDR1 is SGHDT, CDR2 YYEEEE, per germline. V shed 2 bases and J shed 2 bases, with 11 bases lying between them. The CDR3 sequence: CASSFSGSPYNEQFF. The CDR3 nucleotides are TGTGCCAGCAGCTTTTCGGGATCCCCCTACAATGAGCAGTTCTTC.

V is TRBV7-9 and J is TRBJ2-7; D remains unclear. In germline, CDR1 is SEHNR, CDR2 FQNEAQ (reference sequence). This CDR3 is built from 15 residues. Trimming left V 5 bases short and J 2 bases short, with 16 bases between. CDR3 loop: CASSLSPPGPYEQYF. Here the CDR3 DNA reads TGTGCCAGCAGCCTTTCGCCCCCAGGTCCCTACGAGCAGTACTTC. Full variable domain (outside the CDR3, taken from reference TRBV7-9 and TRBJ2-7): DTGVSQNPRHKITKRGQNVTFRCDPISEHNRLYWYRQTLGQGPEFLTYFQNEAQLEKSRLLSDRFSAERPKGSFSTLEIQRTEQGDSAMYLCASSLSPPGPYEQYFGPGTRLTVT.

Details on this clone: This sample also contains other DNA sequences that code for the same CDR3. The V and J genes are TRBV4-1 and TRBJ2-5; TRBD1 matches at 7 bases. Trimming took 4 bases from V and 3 from J; bases not matched to a gene: 2. Germline-derived CDR1 and CDR2 are MGHRA and YSYEKL. The CDR3 runs to 13 residues. CDR3 sequence reads: CASSLDREETQYF. The CDR3 coding sequence is TGCGCCAGCAGCCTAGACAGGGAAGAGACCCAGTACTTC.

The chain couples TRBV7-9 to TRBJ1-4; D is unresolved. The germline gives CDR1 SEHNR, CDR2 FQNEAQ (reference sequence). The CDR3 loop spans 13 amino acids. Trimming cost V 4 bases and J 8 bases, with 11 bases left between them. CDR3 DNA sequence: TGTGCCAGCAGCTCCGGGTTGGGAGAAAAACTGTTTTTT. Protein: CASSSGLGEKLFF.

The table lists this clone with a count of one. One junction end disagrees with the germline gene, perhaps due to a read error. The chain recombines TRBV28 with TRBJ2-7, with D tentatively TRBD1 (7 bases). CDR3 length equals 13 residues. Germline assignment: CDR1 MDHEN and CDR2 SYDVKM. CDR3 in DNA: TGTGCCAGCAGTTTACCAAGGCGGGACAGCACCGCTTTC. Amino acids: CASSLPRRDSTAF.

The rearrangement uses TRBV11-2 and TRBJ1-2; D uncertain. Germline V CDR1 and CDR2: SGHAT, FQNNGV. This CDR3 has 15 amino acids. Trimming took off 6 bases at V and 8 bases at J, with 22 bases between the two ends. The CDR3 nucleotides read TGTGCCAGCAGTTACTCAGGTGGTTTAGTGGGAGGCTACACCTTC. Amino acids: CASSYSGGLVGGYTF.

V and J are TRBV5-1 and TRBJ2-2; 10 bases map to TRBD1. CDR1 is SGHRS, CDR2 YFSETQ, per germline. There are 17 residues in the CDR3. The V and J ends lost 4 bases and 4 bases, in that order; junction bases with no gene match: 10. The CDR3 bases are TGCGCCAGCAGCCCGGACAGGGGGGGATTGTCCACCGGGGAGCTGTTTTTT. Amino acids: CASSPDRGGLSTGELFF.

This clone is a singleton in its sample. The chain couples TRBV11-1 to TRBJ2-2; TRBD1 is a possible D gene (6 bases). Per the germline V gene, CDR1 is SGHAT and CDR2 is FQDESV (reference sequence). The CDR3 length is 15 residues. V was cut by 6 bases and J by 5 bases, with 16 bases left in between. CDR3 sequence reads: CASSPWDTLTGELFF. The CDR3 DNA reads TGTGCCAGCAGTCCCTGGGACACATTGACCGGGGAGCTGTTTTTT.